The source of this T cell receptor beta chain is a study of shared clonotypes between healthy human individuals. V was clipped by 0 bases and J by 2 bases, with 8 bases between them. The CDR3 is 15 residues long. Per the germline V gene, CDR1 is SGHRS and CDR2 is YFSETQ. Sequenced by immunoSEQ multiplex PCR; TCRdb stores in-frame clones only, minus some. The sample has roughly 1,500,000 clones, nearly 99% seen once. The origin of this receptor is a young man in good health. V gene TRBV5-1 combines with J gene TRBJ2-2; D gene ambiguous. Sequencing was carried out using naive CD4+ T cells sorted from blood. The subset was: CD45RA+ positively selected. CDR3 bases: TGCGCCAGCAGCTTGGTTCCCAAAAACACCGGGGAGCTGTTTTTT. It specifies CASSLVPKNTGELFF.